The present T cell receptor beta chain was sequenced within a study of blood T cell repertoires in COVID-19. Study in general: Sites across the United States, Italy and Spain contributed samples from acute and convalescent COVID-19. The cDNA or gDNA used as material had been derived from T cells, B-cell-depleted T cells, or PBMCs.

Original handling: Amplification of reference gene primers was used by the study to estimate nucleated cell counts. Some clones are missing from TCRdb's copy, which holds only in-frame ones; the method was immunoSEQ multiplex PCR. From that table come the V and J calls and clone size; the DNA was used to work out D and trimming. The data show some 110,000 clones, about 70% seen once. This clone was counted only a few times. Seattle patient enrollment occurred during active infection, with longitudinal follow-up thereafter. The trim removed 3 bases at V and 5 bases at J, leaving 18 bases unmatched. This CDR3 is 21 amino acids long. Germline CDR1 and CDR2: LGHDT and YNNKEL (reference sequence).

The source material was peripheral blood. The sequence was obtained from a man at least 80 years old with COVID-19, enrolled during active disease. The rearrangement links TRBV3-1 (or the pseudogene TRBV3-2) to TRBJ2-2, with 13 bases lining up with TRBD2. The CDR3 region has the DNA TGTGCCAGCAGCCACAGCCCGGGACTAGCGGGGCCAAGCTCTCGTACCGGGGAGCTGTTTTTT. Translation: CASSHSPGLAGPSSRTGELFF.